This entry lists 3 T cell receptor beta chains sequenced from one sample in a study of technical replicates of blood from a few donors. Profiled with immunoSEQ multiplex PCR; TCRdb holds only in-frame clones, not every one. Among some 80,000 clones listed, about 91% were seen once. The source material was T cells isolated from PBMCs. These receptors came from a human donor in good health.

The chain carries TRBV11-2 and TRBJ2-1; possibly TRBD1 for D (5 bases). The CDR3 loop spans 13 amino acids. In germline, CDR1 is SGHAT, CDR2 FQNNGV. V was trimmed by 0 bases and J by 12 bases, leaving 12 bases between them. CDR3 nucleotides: TGTGCCAGCAGCTTAGAAGGGGCCCGGGCGCAGTTCTTC. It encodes CASSLEGARAQFF.

The CDR3 bases are TGTGCCAGCAGCCAAAAAGGACAGGGGAGGTTCGAGCAGTACTTC. It codes for CASSQKGQGRFEQYF. This chain connects TRBV7-3 to TRBJ2-7, with 9 bases identical to TRBD1. The CDR3 has 15 residues. Trimming at V came to 5 bases and at J to 6 bases, leaving 11 bases not matched to a gene. Germline V lookup: CDR1 SGHTA, CDR2 FQGTGA.

The CDR3 region has the DNA TGTGCCAGCAGCTTAGGACGGACAGGGGGGTTTGAGGAGACCCAGTACTTC. Translation gives CASSLGRTGGFEETQYF. V is TRBV7-9 and J is TRBJ2-5; 10 nucleotides match TRBD1. Per germline, CDR1 SEHNR and CDR2 FQNEAQ (reference sequence). The CDR3 spans 17 residues. The J segment lost 5 bases and the V segment lost 1 base, leaving 10 bases of the junction unmatched.